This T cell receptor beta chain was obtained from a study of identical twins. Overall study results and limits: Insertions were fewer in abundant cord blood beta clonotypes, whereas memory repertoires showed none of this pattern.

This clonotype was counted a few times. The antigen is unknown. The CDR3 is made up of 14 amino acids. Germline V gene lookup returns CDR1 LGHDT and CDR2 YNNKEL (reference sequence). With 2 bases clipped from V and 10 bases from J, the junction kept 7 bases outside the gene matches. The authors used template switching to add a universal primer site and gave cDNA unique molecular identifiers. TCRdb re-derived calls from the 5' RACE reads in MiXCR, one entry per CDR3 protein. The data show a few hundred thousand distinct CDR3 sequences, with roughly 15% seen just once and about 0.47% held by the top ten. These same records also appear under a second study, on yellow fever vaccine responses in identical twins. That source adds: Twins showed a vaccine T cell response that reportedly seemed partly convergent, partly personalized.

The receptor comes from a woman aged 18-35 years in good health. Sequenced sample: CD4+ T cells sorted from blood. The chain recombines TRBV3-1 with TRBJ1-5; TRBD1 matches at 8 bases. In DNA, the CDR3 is TGTGCCAGCAGCCAACAAAAGACAGGGGCCCCCCAGCATTTT. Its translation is CASSQQKTGAPQHF.